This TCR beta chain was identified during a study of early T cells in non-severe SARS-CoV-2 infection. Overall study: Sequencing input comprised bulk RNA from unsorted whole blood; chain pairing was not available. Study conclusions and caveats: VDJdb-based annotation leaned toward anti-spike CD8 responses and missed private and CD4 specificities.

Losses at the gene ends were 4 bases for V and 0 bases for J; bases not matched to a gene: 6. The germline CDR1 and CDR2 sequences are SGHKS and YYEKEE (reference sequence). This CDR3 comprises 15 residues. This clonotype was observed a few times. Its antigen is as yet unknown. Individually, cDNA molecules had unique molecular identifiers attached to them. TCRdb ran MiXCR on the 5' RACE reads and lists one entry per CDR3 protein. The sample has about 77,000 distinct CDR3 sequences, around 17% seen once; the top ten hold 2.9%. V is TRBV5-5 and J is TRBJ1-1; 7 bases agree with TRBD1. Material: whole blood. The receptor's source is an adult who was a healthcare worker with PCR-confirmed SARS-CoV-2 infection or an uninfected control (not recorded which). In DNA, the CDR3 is TGTGCCAGCAGCCCCGAAGGGACAGTGAACACTGAAGCTTTCTTT. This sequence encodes CASSPEGTVNTEAFF.